This TCR beta chain derives from a study of cytomegalovirus exposure and HLA in healthy donors. Notes on the study in general: Confirmation was obtained in vitro that a few CMV-associated chains are specific for CMV antigens. The study labeled under 200 TCR beta chains cytomegalovirus-associated.

This CDR3 has 15 residues. Per germline, CDR1 SNHLY and CDR2 FYNNEI. Trimming took 7 bases from V and 7 from J; bases not matched to a gene: 12. As to this clone: The antigen remains unidentified.

Measured with immunoSEQ multiplex PCR; TCRdb has only the in-frame clones, and not every one. The sample includes over 150,000 clones, 85% seen only once; the top ten take around a sixth. It was the approximately 120-subject validation cohort, separate from the approximately 700-subject first cohort, to which the donors belonged. This receptor was obtained from a man aged 18-30 years in good health and CMV-seropositive. The sample was PBMCs. V is TRBV2 and J is TRBJ2-1, with 8 nucleotides matching TRBD1. The CDR3 is CASTPEDRVWNEQFF. CDR3 nucleotides: TGTGCCAGCACTCCGGAGGACAGGGTCTGGAATGAGCAGTTCTTC. Complete variable domain (other parts from reference TRBV2 and TRBJ2-1): EPEVTQTPSHQVTQMGQEVILRCVPISNHLYFYWYRQILGQKVEFLVSFYNNEISEKSEIFDDQFSVERPDGSNFTLKIRSTKLEDSAMYFCASTPEDRVWNEQFFGPGTRLTVL.